The T cell receptor (beta chain) under discussion was sequenced for a study of beta chain features in type 1 diabetes. Across the whole study: There were approximately 100,000,000 sorted cells examined across all samples. Study outcomes and limitations: When Type 1 diabetes patients were examined, their TCRB CDR3s proved moderately but significantly shorter in all four CD4+ subsets. A cDNA-based sequencing approach could over-represent cells with high TCR expression. The study found that naive, central memory and Treg TCRB repertoires appeared more similar in patients than in healthy donors.

As concerns this clone: Its antigen is still unknown.

Every bit of the isolated RNA underwent reverse transcription, so sequencing read expressed TCRB transcripts. TCRdb keeps only in-frame clones here, not all; method: immunoSEQ multiplex PCR. The data hold roughly 350,000 clones, with 8.5% to 10% observed a single time. Every participating donor gave one draw, a heparinised blood sample averaging about 110 mL. V dropped 6 bases and J dropped 5; count of bases not matched to a gene: 8. Germline CDR1 ENHRY, CDR2 SYGVKD. The CDR3 totals 15 residues. The sequence was collected from a man aged 30-40 years with type 1 diabetes. This chain links TRBV10-3 with TRBJ2-7; 12 bases fit TRBD1. Material: central memory CD4+ T cells from blood. The CDR3 DNA follows: TGTGCCATCAGCGAGACCGGGACAGGGGGCGACGAGCAGTACTTC. It is translated as CAISETGTGGDEQYF.